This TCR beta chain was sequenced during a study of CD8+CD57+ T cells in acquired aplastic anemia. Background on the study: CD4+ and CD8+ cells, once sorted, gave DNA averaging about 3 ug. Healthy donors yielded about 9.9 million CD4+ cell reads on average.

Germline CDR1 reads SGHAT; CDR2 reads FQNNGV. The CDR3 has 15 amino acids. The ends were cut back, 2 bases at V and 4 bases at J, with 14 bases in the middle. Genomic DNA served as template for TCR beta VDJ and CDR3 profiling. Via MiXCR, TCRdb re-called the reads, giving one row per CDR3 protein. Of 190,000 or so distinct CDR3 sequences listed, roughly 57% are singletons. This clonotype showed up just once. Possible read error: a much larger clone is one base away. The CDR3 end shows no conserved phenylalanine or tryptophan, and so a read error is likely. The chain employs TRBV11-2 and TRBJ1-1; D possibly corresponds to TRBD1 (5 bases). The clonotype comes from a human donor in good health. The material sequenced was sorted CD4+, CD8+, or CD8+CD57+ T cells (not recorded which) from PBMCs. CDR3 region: CASSLLAGTGTEAFV. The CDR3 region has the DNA TGTGCCAGCAGCTTATTAGCGGGGACGGGCACTGAAGCTTTCGTT.